This entry lists 16 T cell receptor beta chains sequenced from one sample in a study of blood T cell repertoires in COVID-19. The data were produced by immunoSEQ multiplex PCR, yet TCRdb's version contains in-frame clones alone and is incomplete. The sample records some 160,000 clones, around 83% being singletons. The sequenced sample was peripheral blood. The source is a man aged 65 to 79 who had recovered from COVID-19.

The chain uses TRBV24-1 and TRBJ2-1; a weak D match, TRBD1 (6 bases). Germline loops: CDR1 KGHDR, CDR2 SFDVKD. Trimming cost V 4 bases and J 8 bases, with 11 bases left between them. The CDR3 spans 13 residues. The CDR3 loop reads CATSDRGVDEQFF. CDR3 coding DNA: TGTGCCACCAGTGACAGGGGAGTCGATGAGCAGTTCTTC.

The CDR3 spells CAIRPGLADHTGELFF. The CDR3 nucleotides read TGTGCCATCAGGCCGGGACTAGCGGACCACACCGGGGAGCTGTTTTTT. The rearrangement joins TRBV10-3 to TRBJ2-2; 11 bases agree with TRBD2. The V segment lost 6 bases and the J segment 3 bases; nucleotides outside the gene matches: 6. CDR1 and CDR2 from the germline V gene are ENHRY and SYGVKD. The CDR3 contains 16 residues.

The J gene is TRBJ1-6, the V gene TRBV5-1; the match to TRBD1 covers 7 bases. CDR3 length equals 14 residues. Germline V gives CDR1 SGHRS, CDR2 YFSETQ. V lost 2 bases, J lost 8 bases, and 4 bases stayed unmatched. The CDR3 spells CASSFTGADSPLHF. Written as DNA, the CDR3 is TGCGCCAGCAGCTTTACAGGGGCCGATTCACCCCTCCACTTT.

The chain links TRBV4-1 to TRBJ2-5; 13 positions match TRBD2. From germline, CDR1 is MGHRA and CDR2 YSYEKL. Trimming removed 3 bases from V and 4 bases from J; junction bases left unmatched: 5. This CDR3 has 16 residues. CDR3 sequence reads: CASSQLGTSGTETQYF. The CDR3 nucleotides read TGCGCCAGCAGCCAGTTAGGGACTAGCGGGACAGAGACCCAGTACTTC.

The genes are TRBV3-1 (or the pseudogene TRBV3-2) and TRBJ2-7, with TRBD2 as a possible D gene (6 bases). The CDR3 contains 15 residues. The V and J ends lost 3 bases and 3 bases respectively, with 15 bases between them. Germline V gene sequence: CDR1 LGHDT, CDR2 YNNKEL (reference sequence). The CDR3 loop reads CASSQVGLLSYEQYF. In DNA, the CDR3 is TGTGCCAGCAGCCAGGTGGGACTTTTGAGCTACGAGCAGTACTTC.

The chain has TRBV19 and TRBJ1-1, with D possibly being TRBD1 (6 bases). This CDR3 is built from 15 residues. CDR1 and CDR2 (germline): LNHDA, SQIVND (reference sequence). The germline V and J ends were trimmed by 4 bases and 0 bases, with 12 bases remaining between them. The CDR3 here is CASSSPNRVNTEAFF. CDR3 nucleotides: TGTGCCAGTAGTAGTCCGAACAGGGTGAACACTGAAGCTTTCTTT.

CDR3 nucleotide sequence: TGTGCCAGCAGCTTAACTTTGGTTTCCTACAATGAGCAGTTCTTC. This gives the protein CASSLTLVSYNEQFF. The rearrangement links TRBV11-2 to TRBJ2-1; no firm D call. Between the trimmed V and J ends, which lost 2 bases and 1 base, there was a span of 9 bases. The CDR3 has 15 amino acids. The V gene's germline CDR1 is SGHAT and CDR2 FQNNGV.

CDR3 DNA: TGTGCCAGCAGACCGAGCGGGAGGGCGGTCGATGAGCAGTTCTTC. Encoded protein: CASRPSGRAVDEQFF. This chain uses TRBV13 with TRBJ2-1; 10 nucleotides match TRBD2. The CDR3 is 15 residues long. V shed 6 bases and J 8 bases; nucleotides not matched to a gene: 10. Per the germline V gene, CDR1 is PRHDT and CDR2 is FYEKMQ (reference sequence). Filled out from reference TRBV13 and TRBJ2-1, the complete variable domain reads AAGVIQSPRHLIKEKRETATLKCYPIPRHDTVYWYQQGPGQDPQFLISFYEKMQSDKGSIPDRFSAQQFSDYHSELNMSSLELGDSALYFCASRPSGRAVDEQFFGPGTRLTVL.

The rearrangement uses TRBV7-9 and TRBJ1-2, with D perhaps matching TRBD1 (5 bases). The CDR3 loop spans 16 amino acids. The germline V and J ends were trimmed by 1 base and 0 bases, with 12 bases remaining between them. CDR1 is SEHNR, CDR2 FQNEAQ, per germline (reference sequence). DNA of the CDR3: TGTGCCAGCAGCTTAGGGGGTGACAGAGCTAACTATGGCTACACCTTC. Its protein product is CASSLGGDRANYGYTF.

This chain joins TRBV2 and TRBJ2-7; 7 bases fit TRBD1. The ends lost 7 bases at V and 0 bases at J; junction bases unmatched: 3. Germline CDR1 and CDR2: SNHLY and FYNNEI. The length of the CDR3 is 13 residues. CDR3 amino acids: CASKWDSSYEQYF. CDR3 sequence (DNA): TGTGCCAGCAAGTGGGACAGCTCCTACGAGCAGTACTTC.

In its sample, this clone was seen a few times. This sequence joins TRBV7-9 and TRBJ1-5; 7 bases align to TRBD1. The CDR3 is 16 amino acids. The junction had 14 bases not matched to a gene; V was cut back by 6 bases and J by 6 bases. Germline CDR1 SEHNR, CDR2 FQNEAQ (reference sequence). CDR3 region: CASSFYRGEGPQPQHF. The DNA for the CDR3 is TGTGCCAGCAGTTTTTACAGGGGAGAGGGCCCTCAGCCCCAGCATTTT.

The rearrangement uses TRBV6-5 and TRBJ2-3; 10 positions match TRBD1. V shed 6 bases, J shed 4 bases, and the junction held 7 bases outside the gene matches. Germline V lookup: CDR1 MNHEY, CDR2 SVGAGI. The CDR3 is 15 residues long. CDR3 nucleotides: TGTGCCAGCAGCGACAGGGGGCGCCGCGCAGATACGCAGTATTTT. This sequence encodes CASSDRGRRADTQYF.

This clone is a singleton in its sample. The chain links TRBV4-1 to TRBJ2-1; 7 positions match TRBD1. The CDR3 contains 14 residues. CDR1 and CDR2 from the germline V gene are MGHRA and YSYEKL. The junction had 4 bases not matched to a gene; V was cut back by 3 bases and J by 5 bases. CDR3 region: CASSQGDRNNEQFF. The CDR3 nucleotides read TGCGCCAGCAGCCAGGGGGACAGAAACAATGAGCAGTTCTTC.

This clone has just a few counts. This sequence joins TRBV12-3 or TRBV12-4 and TRBJ2-7; 9 nucleotides line up with TRBD2. This CDR3 contains 13 residues. Trimming took 2 bases from V and 6 from J; bases not matched to a gene: 2. DNA for the CDR3: TGTGCCAGCAGTTTACTACTAGCGGGCGAGCAGTACTTC. Its protein product is CASSLLLAGEQYF.

The table lists this clone with a count of one. The chain carries TRBV4-3 and TRBJ1-1, with TRBD1 matching over 7 bases. Germline V gives CDR1 LGHNA, CDR2 YSLEER. Trimming cost V 2 bases and J 3 bases; bases outside gene matches: 6. CDR3 length: 15 residues. The CDR3: CASSQHRGEYTEAFF. The CDR3 DNA follows: TGCGCCAGCAGCCAACACAGGGGCGAATACACTGAAGCTTTCTTT.

A note on this clone: The identical CDR3 is also encoded by other nucleotide sequences in the sample. The chain couples TRBV6-5 to TRBJ1-1; 10 bases are a match to TRBD1. J lost 2 bases, V lost 5 bases, and 2 bases had no gene match. Germline-derived CDR1 and CDR2 are MNHEY and SVGAGI. CDR3 length: 14 residues. CDR3 bases: TGTGCCAGCAGTCGGGACAGGGGAAACACTGAAGCTTTCTTT. It yields the protein CASSRDRGNTEAFF.